The rows below give T cell receptor beta chains drawn from one sample of a study of blood T cell repertoires in COVID-19. Method: immunoSEQ multiplex PCR; TCRdb's copy keeps in-frame clones and lacks some. The sample records roughly 160,000 clones, approximately 86% being singletons. What was sequenced was peripheral blood. The receptors derive from a woman aged 55 to 70 who had recovered from COVID-19. Each CDR3 is given with its conserved first and last residue. A D gene is named only where the DNA matches it firmly. The size field is filled for only some rows; it gives once, few, many or a size class.

NA,TRBV9,TRBJ2-7,TRBD1,CASSPTGYEQYF,TGTGCCAGCAGCCCGACAGGGTACGAGCAGTACTTC
NA,TRBV3-1/TRBV3-2,TRBJ1-6,NA,CASSQTWGGDSPLHF,TGTGCCAGCAGCCAAACCTGGGGGGGCGATTCACCCCTCCACTTT
once,TRBV7-9,TRBJ1-3,NA,CASSPRGGAYGNTIYF,TGTGCCAGCAGCCCTAGAGGGGGGGCCTATGGAAACACCATATATTTT
NA,TRBV28,TRBJ1-5,NA,CASSFSHRNQPQHF,TGTGCCAGCAGTTTCTCACACCGCAATCAGCCCCAGCATTTT
NA,TRBV28,TRBJ1-3,TRBD1,CASSTADRARNTIYF,TGTGCCAGCAGTACCGCGGACAGGGCTCGAAACACCATATATTTT
many,TRBV11-2,TRBJ2-1,TRBD2,CASSWTSGGAQQFF,TGTGCCAGCAGCTGGACTAGCGGGGGGGCCCAGCAGTTCTTC
NA,TRBV9,TRBJ2-2,NA,CASSVWRGGTGELFF,TGTGCCAGCAGCGTATGGAGGGGCGGAACCGGGGAGCTGTTTTTT
NA,TRBV24-1,TRBJ1-2,NA,CATSDPIRHDRYTF,TGTGCCACCAGTGACCCCATCAGACACGATCGCTACACCTTC
NA,TRBV3-1/TRBV3-2,TRBJ2-6,NA,CASSPTGANVLTF,TGTGCCAGCAGCCCTACTGGGGCCAACGTCCTGACTTTC
NA,TRBV5-8,TRBJ2-7,TRBD1,CASNPTGTYEQYF,TGTGCCAGCAACCCGACAGGGACGTACGAGCAGTACTTC
NA,TRBV7-9,TRBJ2-5,TRBD2,CASSLPPAGREETQYF,TGTGCCAGCAGCCTTCCGCCGGCCGGGAGGGAGGAGACCCAGTACTTC
NA,TRBV3-1/TRBV3-2,TRBJ1-2,NA,CASSQQGSYGYTF,TGTGCCAGCAGCCAACAGGGTAGCTATGGCTACACCTTC
NA,TRBV7-9,TRBJ1-5,NA,CASSPLGQGDQPQHF,TGTGCCAGCAGCCCGCTGGGGCAGGGTGATCAGCCCCAGCATTTT
NA,TRBV28,TRBJ1-1,TRBD1,CASSSGGAGANTEAFF,TGTGCCAGCAGCTCAGGGGGCGCGGGAGCTAACACTGAAGCTTTCTTT
NA,TRBV28,TRBJ2-7,NA,CASSWGRDEQYF,TGTGCCAGCAGTTGGGGCAGAGACGAGCAGTACTTC
NA,TRBV9,TRBJ2-2,NA,CASSVGTAIYAGELFF,TGTGCCAGCAGCGTAGGGACAGCGATTTATGCCGGGGAGCTGTTTTTT
NA,TRBV21-1,TRBJ1-2,NA,CASSRQDGYTF,TGTGCCAGCAGCAGACAGGACGGCTACACCTTC
NA,TRBV10-1,TRBJ1-1,NA,CASSVNRGSEAFF,TGCGCCAGCAGTGTTAATAGGGGCTCTGAAGCTTTCTTT
NA,TRBV2,TRBJ2-1,TRBD1,CASSSGGAGNEQFF,TGTGCCAGCAGTTCAGGGGGCGCCGGCAATGAGCAGTTCTTC
NA,TRBV10-3,TRBJ2-1,TRBD2,CAIRTGNSGGGNEQFF,TGTGCCATCAGGACCGGTAATAGCGGGGGTGGGAATGAGCAGTTCTTC
NA,TRBV24-1,TRBJ1-2,TRBD1,CATSDSGRGFYGYTF,TGTGCCACCAGTGATTCTGGCAGGGGGTTCTATGGCTACACCTTC
once,TRBV5-1,TRBJ2-2,TRBD2,CASSLETSGDTGELFF,TGCGCCAGCAGCTTGGAGACTAGCGGGGATACCGGGGAGCTGTTTTTT
NA,TRBV9,TRBJ2-1,NA,CASSVAGGALAGEQFF,TGTGCCAGCAGCGTAGCGGGCGGGGCGCTCGCAGGAGAGCAGTTCTTC
NA,TRBV28,TRBJ1-2,TRBD1,CASSWTGYGYTF,TGTGCCAGCAGCTGGACAGGTTATGGCTACACCTTC
NA,TRBV28,TRBJ2-7,NA,CASSLLAEPYEQYF,TGTGCCAGCAGTTTACTGGCAGAACCCTACGAGCAGTACTTC